This T cell receptor (beta chain) is from a study of T-cell memory formation after mild COVID-19. One entry per CDR3 protein, called by TCRdb with MiXCR from the 5' RACE reads. The sample holds 150,000 to 200,000 distinct CDR3 sequences, 20% to 25% seen once. The V gene end was trimmed by 2 bases and the J gene end by 0 bases; junction bases not matched to a gene: 2. This CDR3 spans 15 amino acids. This clonotype was seen a few times. Its antigen remains unknown. Study outcomes and limitations: CM and EM subsets held most contracting CD4+ clones; EMRA held CD8+ ones.

The sequenced sample consisted of PBMCs or a T cell subset sorted from them (not recorded which). The TCR was taken from an adult woman who had mild COVID-19 (a few samples of this study predate the infection). Cell type and time point are not known. The chain carries TRBV12-3 or TRBV12-4 and TRBJ2-3; 7 bases line up with TRBD2. The CDR3 loop reads CASSLRLASTDTQYF. The CDR3, as DNA: TGTGCCAGCAGTTTAAGACTAGCTAGCACAGATACGCAGTATTTT.